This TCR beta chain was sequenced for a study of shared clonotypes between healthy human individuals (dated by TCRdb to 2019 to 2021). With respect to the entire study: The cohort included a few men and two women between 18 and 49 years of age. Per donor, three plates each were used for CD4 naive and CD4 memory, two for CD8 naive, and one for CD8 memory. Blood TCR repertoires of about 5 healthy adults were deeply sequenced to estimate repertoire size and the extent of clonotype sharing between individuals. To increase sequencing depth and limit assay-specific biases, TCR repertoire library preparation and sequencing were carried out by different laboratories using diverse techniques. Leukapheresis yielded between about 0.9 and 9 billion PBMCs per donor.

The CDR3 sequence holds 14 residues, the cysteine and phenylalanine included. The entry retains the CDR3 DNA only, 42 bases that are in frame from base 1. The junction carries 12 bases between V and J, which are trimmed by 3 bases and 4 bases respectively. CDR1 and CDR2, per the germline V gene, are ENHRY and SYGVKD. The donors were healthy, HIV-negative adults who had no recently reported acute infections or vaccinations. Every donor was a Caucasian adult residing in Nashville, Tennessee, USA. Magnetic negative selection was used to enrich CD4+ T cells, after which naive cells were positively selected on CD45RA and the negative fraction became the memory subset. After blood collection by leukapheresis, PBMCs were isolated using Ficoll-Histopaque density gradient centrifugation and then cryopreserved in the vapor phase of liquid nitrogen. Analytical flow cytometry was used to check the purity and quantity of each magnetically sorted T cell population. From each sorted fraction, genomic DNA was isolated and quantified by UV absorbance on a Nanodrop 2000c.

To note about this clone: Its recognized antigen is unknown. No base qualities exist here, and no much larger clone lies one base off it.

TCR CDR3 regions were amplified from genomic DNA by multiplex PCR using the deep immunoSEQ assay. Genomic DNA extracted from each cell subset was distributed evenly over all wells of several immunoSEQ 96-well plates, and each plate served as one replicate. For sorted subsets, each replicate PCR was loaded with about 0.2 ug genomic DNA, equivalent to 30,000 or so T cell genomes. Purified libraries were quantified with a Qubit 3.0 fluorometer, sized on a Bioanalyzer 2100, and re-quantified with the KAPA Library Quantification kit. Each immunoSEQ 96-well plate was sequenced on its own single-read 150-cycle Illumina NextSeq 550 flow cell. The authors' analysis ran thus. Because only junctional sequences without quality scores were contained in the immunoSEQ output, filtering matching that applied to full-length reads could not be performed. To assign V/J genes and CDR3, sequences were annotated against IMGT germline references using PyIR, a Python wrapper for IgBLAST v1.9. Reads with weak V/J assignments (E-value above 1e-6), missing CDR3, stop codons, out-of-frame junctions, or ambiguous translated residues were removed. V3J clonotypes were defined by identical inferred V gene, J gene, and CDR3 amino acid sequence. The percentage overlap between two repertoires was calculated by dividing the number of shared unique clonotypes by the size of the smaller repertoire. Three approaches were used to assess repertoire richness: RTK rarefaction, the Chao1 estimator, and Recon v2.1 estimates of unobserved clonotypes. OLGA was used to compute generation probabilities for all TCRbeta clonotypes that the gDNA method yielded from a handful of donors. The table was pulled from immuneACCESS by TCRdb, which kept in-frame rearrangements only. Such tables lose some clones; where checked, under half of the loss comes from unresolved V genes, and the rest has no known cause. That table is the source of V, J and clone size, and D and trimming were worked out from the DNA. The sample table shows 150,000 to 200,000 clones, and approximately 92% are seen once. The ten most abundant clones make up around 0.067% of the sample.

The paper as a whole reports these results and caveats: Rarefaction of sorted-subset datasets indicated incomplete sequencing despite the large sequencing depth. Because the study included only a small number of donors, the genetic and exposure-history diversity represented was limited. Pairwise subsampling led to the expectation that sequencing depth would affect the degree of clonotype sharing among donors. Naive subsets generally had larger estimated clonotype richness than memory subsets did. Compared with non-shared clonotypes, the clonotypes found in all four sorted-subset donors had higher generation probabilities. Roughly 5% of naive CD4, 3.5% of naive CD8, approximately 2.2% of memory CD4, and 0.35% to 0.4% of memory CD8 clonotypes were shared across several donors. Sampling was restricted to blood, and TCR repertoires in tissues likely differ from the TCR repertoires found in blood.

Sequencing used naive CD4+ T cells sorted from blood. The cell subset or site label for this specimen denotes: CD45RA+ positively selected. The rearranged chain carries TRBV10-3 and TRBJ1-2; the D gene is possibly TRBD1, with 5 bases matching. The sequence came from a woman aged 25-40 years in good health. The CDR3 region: CAISDGGTGYGYTF. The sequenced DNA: TGTGCCATCAGTGATGGGGGTACGGGCTATGGCTACACCTTC.